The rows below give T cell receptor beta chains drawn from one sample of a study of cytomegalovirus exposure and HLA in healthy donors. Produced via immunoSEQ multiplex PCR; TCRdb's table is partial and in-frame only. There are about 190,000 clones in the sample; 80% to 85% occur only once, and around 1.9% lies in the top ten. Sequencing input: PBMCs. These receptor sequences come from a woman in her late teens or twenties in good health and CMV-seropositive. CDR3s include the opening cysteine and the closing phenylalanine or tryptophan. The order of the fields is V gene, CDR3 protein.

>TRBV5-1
CASSLAGQGSSPLHF
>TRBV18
CASSPDRGDSPLHF
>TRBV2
CASSLGVMGTEAFF
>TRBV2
CASSPNSNQPQHF
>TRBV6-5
CASSIGQNTEAFF
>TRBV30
CAWMQGRADTQYF
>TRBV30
CASGQEYSNQPQHF
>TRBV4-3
CASSQDFHLDTQYF
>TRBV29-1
CSVEERGTGLETQYF
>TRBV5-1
CASSPDFGTGSTEAFF
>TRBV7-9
CATFPGQANTGELFF
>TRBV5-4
CASSLGTEIRRNTIYF
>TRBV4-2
CASSQAPPTNVRGGYNEQFF
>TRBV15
CATSKGSQGLAVSGEQFF
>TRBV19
CASSDVAGDTQYF
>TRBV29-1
CSVQGSYEQYF
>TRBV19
CASSYGGAYEQYF
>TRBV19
CASSRSGDSNQPQHF
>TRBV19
CASSIGGGQGRNTEAFF
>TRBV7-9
CASSPLTGVISEKLFF
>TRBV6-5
CASRDRGEAEAFF
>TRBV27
CASSSREETQYF
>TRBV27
CASSAARGAEAFF
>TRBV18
CASSPGQGSNEQFF
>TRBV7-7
CAIGGVRGGENPGNTIYF
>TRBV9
CASSGQGYEQYF
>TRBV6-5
CASSQEAGGNEQFF
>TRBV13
CASSFTGQASTGELFF
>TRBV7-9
CASSTIQGPNTEAFF
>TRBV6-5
CASSPDRAYGYTF
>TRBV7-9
CAGRGQGNTGELFF
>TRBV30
CALTIAGPAYNEQFF
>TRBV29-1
CSAGTGGAKNIQYF
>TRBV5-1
CASSWDRRYGYTF